The entry that follows covers one TCR beta chain sequence. What it binds is not known. The memory fraction was CD4+CD45RO+CD25- cells. TCRdb analysed the 5' RACE reads with MiXCR anew, one entry per CDR3 protein. Of some 7,900 distinct CDR3 sequences in the sample, around 53% are singletons; the top ten hold around 5%. V lost 5 bases and J lost 0; bases outside the gene matches: 4. Germline V CDR1 and CDR2: SGHVS, FNYEAQ. CDR3 size: 16 residues. Whole-study results and caveats: In terms of TCR gene usage, tumor memory CD4+ T cells clustered together with blood and lymph node memory CD4+ cells, as well as with lymph node naive CD4+ cells.

This receptor was identified in a female donor with breast cancer. J is TRBJ2-1 and V is TRBV7-6; 10 bases fit TRBD1. The specimen sequenced was memory CD4+ T cells sorted from a lymph node. Indicated subset: memory CD4+ T cells, CD4+CD45RO+CD25-. The chain's CDR3 is CASSLRTGGSYNEQFF. CDR3 nucleotides: TGTGCCAGCAGCCTACGGACAGGGGGCTCCTACAATGAGCAGTTCTTC. The complete variable domain, with remaining parts taken from reference TRBV7-6 and TRBJ2-1, reads GAGVSQSPRYKVTKRGQDVALRCDPISGHVSLYWYRQALGQGPEFLTYFNYEAQQDKSGLPNDRFSAERPEGSISTLTIQRTEQRDSAMYRCASSLRTGGSYNEQFFGPGTRLTVL.